This TCR beta chain derives from a study of Ad26.COV2.S vaccination and SARS-CoV-2 variants. Study findings and constraints: Non-spike TCR breadth showed similarity between vaccine and placebo recipients.

In its sample, this clone was seen once. What it binds is unknown. The protocol was immunoSEQ multiplex PCR, while the TCRdb copy is restricted to in-frame clones and leaves out a portion. This sample has more than 300,000 clones, with about 85% found just once. Treatment: over 15 received Ad26.COV2.S at low or high dose, single or two shots; roughly five received placebo; per-sample allocation not given. Sampling happened 63 days after the first vaccine or placebo injection. An 18-55-year-old adult in Boston served as donor. This sample comprised peripheral blood, obtained in a trial of Ad26.COV2.S vaccine versus placebo. The TCR comes from a person between 18 and 65 years old who received the Ad26.COV2.S COVID-19 vaccine or a placebo.

The CDR3 DNA reads TGTGCCAGTCGATACTCAGGGGGACACACCGGGGAGCTGTTTTTT. Protein product: CASRYSGGHTGELFF. V is TRBV19 and J is TRBJ2-2, with 7 positions matching TRBD1. V lost 8 bases to trimming and J lost 3 bases; unmatched junction nucleotides: 9. The CDR3 has 15 residues. Germline V lookup: CDR1 LNHDA, CDR2 SQIVND (reference sequence).